The subject of this entry is one TCR beta chain. Its antigen is unknown. No much larger clonotype is one base removed from it; base qualities were not supplied. The label giving this sample's time point can be read as: about twelve months on ibrutinib. Approximately 2 micrograms of genomic DNA were extracted from cryopreserved PBMCs for TCR beta library preparation. Longitudinal blood samples from CLL patients receiving ibrutinib monotherapy were subjected to high-throughput TCR beta sequencing. The patients took part in an open-label, single-center phase 2 trial of ibrutinib monotherapy. These data originate in a study of cytotoxic CD8 clonotypes in ibrutinib-treated CLL (dated by TCRdb to the early 2020s). With regard to the full study: The cohort was composed of about 10 relapsed/refractory and around 14 treatment-naive patients; IGHV unmutated status was identified in under 18 patients. All remission and progressive disease samples were collected while patients were still receiving ibrutinib. Samples at response were collected after a median of roughly 13 months of treatment, with a range of roughly 6 to 40 months. Responses were partial in approximately 24 patients and complete in 2; after median 68 months follow-up, 14 stayed in remission and some twelve progressed. Cryopreserved peripheral blood mononuclear cells were obtained before treatment, at response, and at either sustained remission or disease progression. Longitudinal samples were available for 26 of the 86 trial participants. An average of approximately 260,000 productive templates and tens of thousands of productive rearrangements was obtained per sample.

Each clonotype received, on average, 10x coverage in deep resolution sequencing performed on a MiSeq, where the target depth lay between 1 in 1 million and 1 in 200,000 T cells. The immunoSEQ hsTCRB Kit was used to generate TCR beta libraries. The study's processing was this. The data were analyzed with ImmunoSEQ Analyzer and ImmunoSEQ Data Assistant, and V, D and J gene assignments followed IMGT definitions. Clonality was computed as one minus normalized Shannon entropy of productive rearrangement frequencies, ranging from 0 to 1. Only overrepresented clonotypes making up at least 0.05% of each patient's repertoire were included in the public clonotype analysis. Some 12 age-matched healthy donor repertoires from immuneACCESS served as clonality controls. What TCRdb holds here is the immuneACCESS table cut down to in-frame rearrangements. Part of the clones is not present; checked against another copy, under half of the missing clones reflect an unresolved V gene, and the others are unexplained. D and trimming were read from the DNA, whereas the V and J calls and clone size are those reported in that table. The sample contains over 200,000 clones, 60% to 80% of them found a single time. The ten largest account for roughly an eighth of the sample.

What the authors observed across the whole study: Clonality increased at ibrutinib response, stayed stable in sustained remission, and fell back toward baseline at progression. Baseline clonality exceeded that of age-matched healthy donors and correlated strongly with circulating CD8+ T-cell counts. Public clonotypes were found to be uncommon and were observed to contract or remain stable during treatment; the increase in clonality was shown to reflect expansion of private clonotypes at ibrutinib response. Lymph node repertoires were not examined, and the timing of sampling was not matched between patients in sustained remission and those whose disease progressed.

CDR1 SQVTM and CDR2 ANQGSEA were looked up in the germline V gene. The CDR3 goes from the cysteine to the phenylalanine over 10 residues. The retained sequence is limited to the CDR3, 30 bases, with the frame set at the first base. The trim is 4 bases for V and 1 base for J, with a gap of 1 base between the germline ends. The chain is encoded by TRBV29-1 joined to TRBJ2-5, with an unclear D gene assignment. The sample in question was PBMCs, obtained after 12 months of ibrutinib treatment. This TCR derives from a human donor with chronic lymphocytic leukemia. CDR3 reads: CSVGQETQYF. DNA sequence: TGCAGCGTTGGCCAAGAGACCCAGTACTTC.